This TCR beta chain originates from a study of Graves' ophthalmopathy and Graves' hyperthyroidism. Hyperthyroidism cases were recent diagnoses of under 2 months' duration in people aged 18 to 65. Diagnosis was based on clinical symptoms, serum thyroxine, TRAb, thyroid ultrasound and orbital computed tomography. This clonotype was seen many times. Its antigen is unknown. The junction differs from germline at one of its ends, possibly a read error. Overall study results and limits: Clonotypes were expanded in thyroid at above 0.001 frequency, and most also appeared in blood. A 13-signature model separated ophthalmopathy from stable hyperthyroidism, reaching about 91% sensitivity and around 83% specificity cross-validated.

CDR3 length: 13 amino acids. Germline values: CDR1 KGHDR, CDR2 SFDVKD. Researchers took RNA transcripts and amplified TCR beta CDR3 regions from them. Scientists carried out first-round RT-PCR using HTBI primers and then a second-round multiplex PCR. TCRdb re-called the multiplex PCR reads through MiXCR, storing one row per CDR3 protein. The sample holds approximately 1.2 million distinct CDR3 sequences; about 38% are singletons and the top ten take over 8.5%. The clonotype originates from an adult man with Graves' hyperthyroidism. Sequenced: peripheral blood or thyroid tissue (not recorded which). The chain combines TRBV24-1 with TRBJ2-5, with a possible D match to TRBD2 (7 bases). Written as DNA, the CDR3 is TGCGCTTCAGGACGTAGGGGGGGAGAGACCCAGTACTTC. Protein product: CASGRRGGETQYF.